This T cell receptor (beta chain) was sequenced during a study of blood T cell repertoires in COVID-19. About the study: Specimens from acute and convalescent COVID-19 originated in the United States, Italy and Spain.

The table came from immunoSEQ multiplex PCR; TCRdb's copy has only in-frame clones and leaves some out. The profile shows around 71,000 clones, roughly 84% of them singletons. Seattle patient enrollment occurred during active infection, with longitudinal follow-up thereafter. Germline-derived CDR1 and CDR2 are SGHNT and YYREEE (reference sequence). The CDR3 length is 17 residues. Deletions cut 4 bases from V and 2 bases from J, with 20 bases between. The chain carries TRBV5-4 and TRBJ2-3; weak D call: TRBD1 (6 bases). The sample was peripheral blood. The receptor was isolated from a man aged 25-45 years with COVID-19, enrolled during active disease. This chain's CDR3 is CASSAPPGHSLTDTQYF. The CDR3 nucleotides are TGTGCCAGCAGCGCCCCGCCGGGACATTCACTCACAGATACGCAGTATTTT.